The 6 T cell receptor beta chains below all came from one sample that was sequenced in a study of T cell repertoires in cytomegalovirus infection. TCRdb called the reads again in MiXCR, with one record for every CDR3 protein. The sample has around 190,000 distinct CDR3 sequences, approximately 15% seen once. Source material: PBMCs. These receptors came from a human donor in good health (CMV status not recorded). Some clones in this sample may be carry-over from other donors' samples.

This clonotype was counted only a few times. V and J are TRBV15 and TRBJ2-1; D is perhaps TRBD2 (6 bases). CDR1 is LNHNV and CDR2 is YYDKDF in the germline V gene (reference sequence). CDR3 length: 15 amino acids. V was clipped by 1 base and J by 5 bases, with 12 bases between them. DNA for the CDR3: TGTGCCACCAGCAGAGGACTAGGGTGGGACAATGAGCAGTTCTTC. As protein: CATSRGLGWDNEQFF.

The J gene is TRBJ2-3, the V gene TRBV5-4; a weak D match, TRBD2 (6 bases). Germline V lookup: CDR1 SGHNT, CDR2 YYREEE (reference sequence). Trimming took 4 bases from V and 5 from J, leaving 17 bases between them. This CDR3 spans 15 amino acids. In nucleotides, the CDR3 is TGTGCCAGCAGCGGCCCGGGAGCCCTGGGAGATACGCAGTATTTT. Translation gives CASSGPGALGDTQYF.

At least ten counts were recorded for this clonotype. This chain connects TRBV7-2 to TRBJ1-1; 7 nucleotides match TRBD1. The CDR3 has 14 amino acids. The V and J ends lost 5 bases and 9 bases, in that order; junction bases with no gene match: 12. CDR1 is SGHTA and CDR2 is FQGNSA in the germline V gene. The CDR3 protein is CASSPGRGQPKAFF. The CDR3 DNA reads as TGTGCCAGCAGCCCCGGGAGGGGGCAGCCCAAAGCTTTCTTT.

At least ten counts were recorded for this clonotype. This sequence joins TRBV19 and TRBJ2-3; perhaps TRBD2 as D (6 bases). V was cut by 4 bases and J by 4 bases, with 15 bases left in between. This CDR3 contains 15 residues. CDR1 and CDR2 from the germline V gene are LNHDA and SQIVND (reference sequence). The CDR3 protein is CASSTAGLPADTQYF. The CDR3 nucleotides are TGTGCCAGTAGTACCGCGGGACTTCCGGCAGATACGCAGTATTTT.

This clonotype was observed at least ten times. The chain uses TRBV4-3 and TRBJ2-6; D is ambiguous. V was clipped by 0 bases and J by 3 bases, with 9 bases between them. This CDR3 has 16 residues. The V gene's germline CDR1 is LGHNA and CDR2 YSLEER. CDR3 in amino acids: CASSQDGLGGANVLTF. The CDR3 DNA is TGCGCCAGCAGCCAAGATGGGCTGGGTGGGGCCAACGTCCTGACTTTC.

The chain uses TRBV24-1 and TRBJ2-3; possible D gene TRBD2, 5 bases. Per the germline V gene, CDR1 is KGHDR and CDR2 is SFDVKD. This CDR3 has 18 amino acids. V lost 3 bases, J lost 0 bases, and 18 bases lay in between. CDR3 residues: CATSDSQSAVPSTDTQYF. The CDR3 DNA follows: TGTGCCACCAGTGATAGTCAGTCAGCGGTACCTAGCACAGATACGCAGTATTTT.